Shown below are 3 T cell receptor beta chains from a single sample sequenced in a study of primary melanoma T cells and metastatic recurrence. The data were produced by immunoSEQ multiplex PCR, yet TCRdb's version contains in-frame clones alone and is incomplete. The table for this sample gives approximately 17 clones. Sequencing input: melanoma tumor tissue. The receptors originated from a human donor with melanoma.

This chain links TRBV19 with TRBJ2-1; 10 nucleotides match TRBD2. The CDR3 consists of 17 residues. Germline V gene lookup returns CDR1 LNHDA and CDR2 SQIVND (reference sequence). V trimming: 1 base; J trimming: 2 bases; junction bases outside the gene matches: 5. CDR3 sequence (DNA): TGTGCCAGTAGTATAGGGGCTAGCGGGAGAGCCTACAATGAGCAGTTCTTC. The encoded protein is CASSIGASGRAYNEQFF. Filled out from reference TRBV19 and TRBJ2-1, the complete variable domain reads DGGITQSPKYLFRKEGQNVTLSCEQNLNHDAMYWYRQDPGQGLRLIYYSQIVNDFQKGDIAEGYSVSREKKESFPLTVTSAQKNPTAFYLCASSIGASGRAYNEQFFGPGTRLTVL.

This rearrangement joins TRBV6-8 to TRBJ2-1; D remains ambiguous. V was shortened by 0 bases and J by 6 bases, with 9 bases between the two germline ends. Germline V gene lookup returns CDR1 MNHGY and CDR2 SAAAGT. This CDR3 comprises 14 residues. CDR3 region: CASSYSTGANEQFF. The CDR3 nucleotides read TGTGCCAGCAGTTACTCGACTGGCGCCAATGAGCAGTTCTTC.

The J gene is TRBJ1-1, the V gene TRBV18; TRBD1 matches at 7 bases. With V trimmed by 0 bases and J by 11 bases, 6 bases remained unmatched. This CDR3 has 13 amino acids. Per germline, CDR1 KGHSH and CDR2 LQKENI. CDR3 in DNA: TGTGCCAGCTCACCACCGCAGGGGGGTCGGGCTTTCTTT. Protein sequence: CASSPPQGGRAFF.